This TCR beta chain was sequenced during a study of blood T cells in healthy people across ages. The CDR3 runs 15 residues. Germline assignment: CDR1 SGDLS and CDR2 YYNGEE. Trimming removed 0 bases from V and 1 base from J, with 10 bases in between. Collection of roughly 9.6 milliliters of peripheral blood was performed for each donor. Combining a sample-barcoded 5' primer with a J-beta primer mix, a second PCR ran for roughly 7 to 11 cycles. TCRdb called the 5' RACE reads again in MiXCR, with one record for every CDR3 protein. The repertoire holds fewer than 900,000 distinct CDR3 sequences, with about 34% as singletons.

The V gene is TRBV9, the J gene TRBJ1-1; D not resolved. The sequenced sample consisted of blood. The receptor was derived from a man between 18 and 35 years old in good health. The CDR3 DNA is TGTGCCAGCAGCGTAGCATTAGGGCCGAACACTGAAGCTTTCTTT. Translating gives CASSVALGPNTEAFF.